The present entry profiles one T cell receptor (beta chain) with its context. This clonotype showed up just a few times. The antigen it binds to is not known. Within one base of it there is no much larger clone, and no base qualities were kept. The approximately 39 donors, aged about 6 to 100 years, were systemically healthy Caucasian individuals from Russia. Each donor gave about 9.7 milliliters of peripheral blood, drawn into EDTA-treated Vacutainer tubes. PBMCs were isolated by Ficoll-Paque density-gradient centrifugation, with at least 7 million obtained per sample. Trizol reagent was used to extract total RNA from PBMCs, with at least 5.5 micrograms per sample. For every donor, flow cytometry on a PBMC aliquot measured the percentage of naive CD45RAhigh/CD27high T cells. The library was built by means of 5' RACE. Data came from an Illumina HiSeq 2500. A second PCR of roughly 7 to 11 cycles was performed with a sample-barcoded 5' primer and a J-beta primer mix. A template-switch 5' adaptor carrying 12 random nucleotides introduced a unique molecular identifier onto each TCR beta cDNA molecule. Each sample yielded at least 2.5 million CDR3-containing paired-end reads. All of the RNA was converted into first-strand cDNA using the Mint cDNA synthesis kit, with a TRBC-specific oligonucleotide serving as the primer. All cDNA was treated with uracil-DNA glycosylase and then went through a first 18-cycle PCR with the universal primers M1SS and BC2_uni_R. The authors' analysis ran thus. For normalization, 1 million high-quality reads were randomly selected from each sample, with every read carrying a distinct molecular identifier. Reads with shared molecular identifiers were discarded instead of being binned into consensus sequences. MiTCR, run with a Q25 quality threshold and the strictest error-elimination algorithm, handled CDR3 identification, clonotype clustering and error correction. Lower-bound total TCR beta diversity was estimated with a nonparametric unseen species model using Euler transformation. The public reads were quality trimmed at Q25 with fastp and then assembled into clones with MiXCR by TCRdb, keeping productive beta chains. Each entry is one CDR3 protein sequence, shown with its most common DNA and genes. In this record, the V and J calls reflect TCRdb's handling and not the investigators' own analysis. This sample is represented by just over 1 million distinct CDR3 sequences; under 45% of them were singletons. The ten largest clones take up approximately 17% of the sample.

The data stem from a study of blood T cells in healthy people across ages (dated by TCRdb to the mid-2010s). Context from the whole study: In model experiments, roughly one uniquely barcoded TCR beta cDNA molecule per two T cells was captured by template switching. The study measured age-related changes in TCR beta repertoire diversity using deep sequencing normalized with unique cDNA molecular identifiers. Four age groups were formed from the donors: young (average approximately 16 years), middle-aged (roughly 38), aged (about 68) and long-lived (82). To avoid experimental bias, donors of different ages were distributed randomly across sequencing lanes. For two donors (one aged 18 to 30 and one aged 80 or older), the study analyzed two additional independent replicas of 1 million unique cDNA reads from the same blood draw.

On the study overall, not on this receptor specifically: As age increased, observed TCR beta diversity per million T cells dropped in a roughly linear way, and a significant reduction was already evident by age roughly 36. A strong correlation was found between observed TCR beta diversity and the percentage of naive T cells measured by flow cytometry. The long-lived group showed more naive CD4+ T cells, fewer expanded clones and increased TCR diversity than the aged group, suggesting age selection. Because profiling used bulk unsorted PBMCs, naive and antigen-experienced compartments could not be compared conclusively. Because donor CMV infection status was unknown, age-related changes in expanded clonotypes were potentially confounded. Estimates of total diversity based on one million sequenced T cells were regarded as lower bounds and as underestimates.

Deletion took 4 bases off V and 2 bases off J, with a span of 12 bases between the germline ends. CDR1 and CDR2 are drawn from the germline V gene: MGHDK, SYGVNS. There are 14 amino acids in the CDR3, from cysteine to phenylalanine inclusive. Of all the DNA, just the CDR3 is kept, 42 bases in frame from base 1. Sequenced: blood. Recombination connected TRBV25-1 to TRBJ2-7, with the D gene not confidently named. The source is a woman in her sixties in good health. The CDR3 corresponds to CASSGTAPTYEQYF. In nucleotides, the sequence is TGTGCCAGCAGTGGAACAGCGCCGACCTACGAGCAGTACTTC.